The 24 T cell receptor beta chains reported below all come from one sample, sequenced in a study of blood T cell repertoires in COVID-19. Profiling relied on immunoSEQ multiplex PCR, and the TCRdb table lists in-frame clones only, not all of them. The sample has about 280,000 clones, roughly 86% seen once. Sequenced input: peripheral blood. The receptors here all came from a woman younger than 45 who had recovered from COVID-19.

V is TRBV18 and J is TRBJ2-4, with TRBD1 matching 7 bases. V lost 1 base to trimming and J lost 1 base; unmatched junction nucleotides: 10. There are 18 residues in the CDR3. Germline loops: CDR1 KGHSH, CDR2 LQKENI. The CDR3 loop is CASSPLLTGAQAKNIQYF. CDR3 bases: TGTGCCAGCTCACCACTTCTAACAGGGGCCCAGGCCAAAAACATTCAGTACTTC.

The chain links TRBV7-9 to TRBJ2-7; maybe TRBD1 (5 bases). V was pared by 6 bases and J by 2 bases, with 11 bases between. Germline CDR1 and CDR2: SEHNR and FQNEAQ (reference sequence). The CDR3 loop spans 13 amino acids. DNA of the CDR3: TGTGCCAGCAGTAGGGGTACACCCTACGAGCAGTACTTC. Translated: CASSRGTPYEQYF. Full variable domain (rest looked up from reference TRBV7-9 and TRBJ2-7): DTGVSQNPRHKITKRGQNVTFRCDPISEHNRLYWYRQTLGQGPEFLTYFQNEAQLEKSRLLSDRFSAERPKGSFSTLEIQRTEQGDSAMYLCASSRGTPYEQYFGPGTRLTVT.

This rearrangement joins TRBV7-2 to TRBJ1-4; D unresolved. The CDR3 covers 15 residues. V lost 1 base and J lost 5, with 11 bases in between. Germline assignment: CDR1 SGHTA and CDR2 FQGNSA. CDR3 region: CASSLVRSVNEKLFF. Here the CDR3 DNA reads TGTGCCAGCAGCTTAGTTCGGTCTGTGAATGAAAAACTGTTTTTT.

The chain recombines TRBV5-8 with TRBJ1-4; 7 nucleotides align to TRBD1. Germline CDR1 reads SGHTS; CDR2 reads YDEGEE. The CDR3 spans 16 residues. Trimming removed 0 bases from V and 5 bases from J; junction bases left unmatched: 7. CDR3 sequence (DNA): TGTGCCAGCAGCTTGGGATCGGGGACAGAGAATGAAAAACTGTTTTTT. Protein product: CASSLGSGTENEKLFF.

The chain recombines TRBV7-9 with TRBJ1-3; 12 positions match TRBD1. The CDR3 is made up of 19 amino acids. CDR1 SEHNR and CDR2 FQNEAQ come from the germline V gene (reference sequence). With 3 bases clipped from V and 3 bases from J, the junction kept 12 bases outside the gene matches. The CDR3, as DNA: TGTGCCAGCAGCTTTCTACGCCCGGGACAGGGGGCACTTGGAAACACCATATATTTT. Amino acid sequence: CASSFLRPGQGALGNTIYF. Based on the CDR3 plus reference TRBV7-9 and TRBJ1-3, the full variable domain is DTGVSQNPRHKITKRGQNVTFRCDPISEHNRLYWYRQTLGQGPEFLTYFQNEAQLEKSRLLSDRFSAERPKGSFSTLEIQRTEQGDSAMYLCASSFLRPGQGALGNTIYFGEGSWLTVV.

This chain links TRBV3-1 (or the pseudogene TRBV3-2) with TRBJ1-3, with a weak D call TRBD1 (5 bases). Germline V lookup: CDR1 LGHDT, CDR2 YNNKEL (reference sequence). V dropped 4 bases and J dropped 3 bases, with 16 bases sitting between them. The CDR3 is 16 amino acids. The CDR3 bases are TGTGCCAGCAGCCCCCCGGGTCTGGGGGGTGGAAACACCATATATTTT. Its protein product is CASSPPGLGGGNTIYF.

The CDR3 coding sequence is TGCGCCAGCAGCCAAATCGGCGGGGGGAGTAGTGTAGATACGCAGTATTTT. This sequence encodes CASSQIGGGSSVDTQYF. The gene calls are TRBV4-1 and TRBJ2-3, with 8 positions matching TRBD2. The CDR3 runs to 17 residues. Per the germline V gene, CDR1 is MGHRA and CDR2 is YSYEKL. V gave up 2 bases and J gave up 5 bases; unmatched junction bases: 12.

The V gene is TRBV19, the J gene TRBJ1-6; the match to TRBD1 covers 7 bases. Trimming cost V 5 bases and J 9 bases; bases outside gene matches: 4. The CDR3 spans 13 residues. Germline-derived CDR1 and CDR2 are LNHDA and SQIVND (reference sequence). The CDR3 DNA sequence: TGTGCCAGTAGTGGCGACAGGGCTTCACCCCTCCACTTT. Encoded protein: CASSGDRASPLHF.

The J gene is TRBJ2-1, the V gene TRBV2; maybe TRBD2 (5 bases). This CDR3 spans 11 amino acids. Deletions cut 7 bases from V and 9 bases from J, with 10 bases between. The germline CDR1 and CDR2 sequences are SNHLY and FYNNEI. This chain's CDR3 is CASTGYGEQFF. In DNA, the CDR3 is TGTGCCAGCACGGGGTACGGTGAGCAGTTCTTC.

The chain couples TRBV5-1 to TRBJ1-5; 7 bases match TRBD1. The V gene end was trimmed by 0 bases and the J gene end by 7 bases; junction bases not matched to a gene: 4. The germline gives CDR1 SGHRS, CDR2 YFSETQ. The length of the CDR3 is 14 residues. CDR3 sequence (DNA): TGCGCCAGCAGCTTGGATGGCAGGGGGCAGCCCCAGCATTTT. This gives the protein CASSLDGRGQPQHF.

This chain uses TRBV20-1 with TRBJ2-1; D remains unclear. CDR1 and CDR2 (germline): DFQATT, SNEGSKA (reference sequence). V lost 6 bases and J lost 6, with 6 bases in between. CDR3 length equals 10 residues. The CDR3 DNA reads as TGCAGTGCCGTCGGCAATGAGCAGTTCTTC. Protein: CSAVGNEQFF.

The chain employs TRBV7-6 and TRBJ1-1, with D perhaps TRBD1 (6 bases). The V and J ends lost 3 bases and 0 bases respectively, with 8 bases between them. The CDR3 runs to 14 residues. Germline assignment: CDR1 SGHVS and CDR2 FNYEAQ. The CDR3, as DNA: TGTGCCAGCAGCTTGCAGGGGTTGAACACTGAAGCTTTCTTT. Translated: CASSLQGLNTEAFF. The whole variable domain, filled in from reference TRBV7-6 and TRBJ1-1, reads GAGVSQSPRYKVTKRGQDVALRCDPISGHVSLYWYRQALGQGPEFLTYFNYEAQQDKSGLPNDRFSAERPEGSISTLTIQRTEQRDSAMYRCASSLQGLNTEAFFGQGTRLTVV.

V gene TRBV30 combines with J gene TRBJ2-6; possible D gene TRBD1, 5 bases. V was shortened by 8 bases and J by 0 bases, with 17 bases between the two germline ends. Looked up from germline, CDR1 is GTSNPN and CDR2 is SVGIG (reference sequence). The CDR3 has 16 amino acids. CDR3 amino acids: CAQGRVSSSGANVLTF. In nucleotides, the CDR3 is TGTGCCCAAGGCAGGGTATCAAGCTCTGGGGCCAACGTCCTGACTTTC.

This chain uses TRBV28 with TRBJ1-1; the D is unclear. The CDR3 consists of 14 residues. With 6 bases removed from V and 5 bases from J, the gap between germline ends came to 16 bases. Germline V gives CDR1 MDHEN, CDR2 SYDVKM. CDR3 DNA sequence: TGTGCCAGCAGGCTTCAAGGGAGAGGAACTGAAGCTTTCTTT. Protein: CASRLQGRGTEAFF.

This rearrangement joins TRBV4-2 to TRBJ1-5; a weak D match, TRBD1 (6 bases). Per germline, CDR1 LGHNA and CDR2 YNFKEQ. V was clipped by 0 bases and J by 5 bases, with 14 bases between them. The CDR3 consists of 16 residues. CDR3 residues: CASSQETTGSYQPQHF. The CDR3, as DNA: TGTGCCAGCAGCCAAGAGACGACAGGAAGCTATCAGCCCCAGCATTTT.

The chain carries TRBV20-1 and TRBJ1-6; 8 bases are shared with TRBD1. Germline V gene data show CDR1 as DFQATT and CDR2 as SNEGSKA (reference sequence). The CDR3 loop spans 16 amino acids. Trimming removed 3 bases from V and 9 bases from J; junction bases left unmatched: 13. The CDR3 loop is CSASRTGILLSSPLHF. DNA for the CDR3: TGCAGTGCTAGTCGGACAGGGATCCTCCTTTCTTCACCCCTCCACTTT.

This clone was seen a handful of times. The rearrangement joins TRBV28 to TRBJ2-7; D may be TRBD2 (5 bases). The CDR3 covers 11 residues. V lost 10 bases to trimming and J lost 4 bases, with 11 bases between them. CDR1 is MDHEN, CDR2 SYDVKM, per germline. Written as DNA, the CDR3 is TGTGCCACGTCGACGGGGTACGAGCAGTACTTC. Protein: CATSTGYEQYF.

CDR3 bases: TGCGCCAGCAGCTCACAACCCAGGACTAGCGGGGCGGATGAGCAGTTCTTC. The encoded protein is CASSSQPRTSGADEQFF. The chain uses TRBV5-1 and TRBJ2-1; 12 nucleotides match TRBD2. This CDR3 has 17 residues. Unmatched junction bases numbered 12, after V lost 3 bases and J lost 8 bases. CDR1 is SGHRS and CDR2 is YFSETQ in the germline V gene.

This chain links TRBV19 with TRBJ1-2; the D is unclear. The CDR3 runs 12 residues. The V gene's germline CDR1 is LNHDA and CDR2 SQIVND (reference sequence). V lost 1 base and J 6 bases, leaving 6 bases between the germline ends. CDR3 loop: CASSIGRNGYTF. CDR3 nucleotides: TGTGCCAGTAGTATAGGGCGGAATGGCTACACCTTC.

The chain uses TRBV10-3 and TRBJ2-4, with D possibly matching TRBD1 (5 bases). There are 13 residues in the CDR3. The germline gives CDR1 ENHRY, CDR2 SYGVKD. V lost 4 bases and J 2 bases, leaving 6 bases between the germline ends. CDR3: CAISAGTKNIQYF. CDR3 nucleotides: TGTGCCATCAGTGCAGGGACCAAAAACATTCAGTACTTC.

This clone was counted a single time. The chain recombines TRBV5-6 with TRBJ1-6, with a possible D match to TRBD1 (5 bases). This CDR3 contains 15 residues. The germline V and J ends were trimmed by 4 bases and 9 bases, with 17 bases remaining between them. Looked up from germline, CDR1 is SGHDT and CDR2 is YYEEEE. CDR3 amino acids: CASSGDRQRGSPLHF. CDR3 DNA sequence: TGTGCCAGCAGCGGCGATAGACAAAGGGGTTCACCCCTCCACTTT.

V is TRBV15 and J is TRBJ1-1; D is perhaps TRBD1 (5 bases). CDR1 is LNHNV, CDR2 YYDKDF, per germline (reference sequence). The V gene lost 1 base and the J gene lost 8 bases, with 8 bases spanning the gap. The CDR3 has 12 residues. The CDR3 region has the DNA TGTGCCACCAGCAGAGGCAGGGAAGAAGCTTTCTTT. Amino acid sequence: CATSRGREEAFF.

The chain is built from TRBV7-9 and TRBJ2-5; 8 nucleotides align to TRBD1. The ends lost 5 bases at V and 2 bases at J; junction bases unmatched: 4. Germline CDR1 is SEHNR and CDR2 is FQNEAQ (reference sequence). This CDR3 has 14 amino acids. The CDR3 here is CASSGGQGQETQYF. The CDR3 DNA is TGTGCCAGCAGCGGAGGACAGGGTCAAGAGACCCAGTACTTC.

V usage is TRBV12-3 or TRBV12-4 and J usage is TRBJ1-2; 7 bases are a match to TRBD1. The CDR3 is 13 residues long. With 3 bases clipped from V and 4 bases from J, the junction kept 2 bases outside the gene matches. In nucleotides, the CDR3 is TGTGCCAGCAGTTTGGGACAGAGCTATGGCTACACCTTC. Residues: CASSLGQSYGYTF.